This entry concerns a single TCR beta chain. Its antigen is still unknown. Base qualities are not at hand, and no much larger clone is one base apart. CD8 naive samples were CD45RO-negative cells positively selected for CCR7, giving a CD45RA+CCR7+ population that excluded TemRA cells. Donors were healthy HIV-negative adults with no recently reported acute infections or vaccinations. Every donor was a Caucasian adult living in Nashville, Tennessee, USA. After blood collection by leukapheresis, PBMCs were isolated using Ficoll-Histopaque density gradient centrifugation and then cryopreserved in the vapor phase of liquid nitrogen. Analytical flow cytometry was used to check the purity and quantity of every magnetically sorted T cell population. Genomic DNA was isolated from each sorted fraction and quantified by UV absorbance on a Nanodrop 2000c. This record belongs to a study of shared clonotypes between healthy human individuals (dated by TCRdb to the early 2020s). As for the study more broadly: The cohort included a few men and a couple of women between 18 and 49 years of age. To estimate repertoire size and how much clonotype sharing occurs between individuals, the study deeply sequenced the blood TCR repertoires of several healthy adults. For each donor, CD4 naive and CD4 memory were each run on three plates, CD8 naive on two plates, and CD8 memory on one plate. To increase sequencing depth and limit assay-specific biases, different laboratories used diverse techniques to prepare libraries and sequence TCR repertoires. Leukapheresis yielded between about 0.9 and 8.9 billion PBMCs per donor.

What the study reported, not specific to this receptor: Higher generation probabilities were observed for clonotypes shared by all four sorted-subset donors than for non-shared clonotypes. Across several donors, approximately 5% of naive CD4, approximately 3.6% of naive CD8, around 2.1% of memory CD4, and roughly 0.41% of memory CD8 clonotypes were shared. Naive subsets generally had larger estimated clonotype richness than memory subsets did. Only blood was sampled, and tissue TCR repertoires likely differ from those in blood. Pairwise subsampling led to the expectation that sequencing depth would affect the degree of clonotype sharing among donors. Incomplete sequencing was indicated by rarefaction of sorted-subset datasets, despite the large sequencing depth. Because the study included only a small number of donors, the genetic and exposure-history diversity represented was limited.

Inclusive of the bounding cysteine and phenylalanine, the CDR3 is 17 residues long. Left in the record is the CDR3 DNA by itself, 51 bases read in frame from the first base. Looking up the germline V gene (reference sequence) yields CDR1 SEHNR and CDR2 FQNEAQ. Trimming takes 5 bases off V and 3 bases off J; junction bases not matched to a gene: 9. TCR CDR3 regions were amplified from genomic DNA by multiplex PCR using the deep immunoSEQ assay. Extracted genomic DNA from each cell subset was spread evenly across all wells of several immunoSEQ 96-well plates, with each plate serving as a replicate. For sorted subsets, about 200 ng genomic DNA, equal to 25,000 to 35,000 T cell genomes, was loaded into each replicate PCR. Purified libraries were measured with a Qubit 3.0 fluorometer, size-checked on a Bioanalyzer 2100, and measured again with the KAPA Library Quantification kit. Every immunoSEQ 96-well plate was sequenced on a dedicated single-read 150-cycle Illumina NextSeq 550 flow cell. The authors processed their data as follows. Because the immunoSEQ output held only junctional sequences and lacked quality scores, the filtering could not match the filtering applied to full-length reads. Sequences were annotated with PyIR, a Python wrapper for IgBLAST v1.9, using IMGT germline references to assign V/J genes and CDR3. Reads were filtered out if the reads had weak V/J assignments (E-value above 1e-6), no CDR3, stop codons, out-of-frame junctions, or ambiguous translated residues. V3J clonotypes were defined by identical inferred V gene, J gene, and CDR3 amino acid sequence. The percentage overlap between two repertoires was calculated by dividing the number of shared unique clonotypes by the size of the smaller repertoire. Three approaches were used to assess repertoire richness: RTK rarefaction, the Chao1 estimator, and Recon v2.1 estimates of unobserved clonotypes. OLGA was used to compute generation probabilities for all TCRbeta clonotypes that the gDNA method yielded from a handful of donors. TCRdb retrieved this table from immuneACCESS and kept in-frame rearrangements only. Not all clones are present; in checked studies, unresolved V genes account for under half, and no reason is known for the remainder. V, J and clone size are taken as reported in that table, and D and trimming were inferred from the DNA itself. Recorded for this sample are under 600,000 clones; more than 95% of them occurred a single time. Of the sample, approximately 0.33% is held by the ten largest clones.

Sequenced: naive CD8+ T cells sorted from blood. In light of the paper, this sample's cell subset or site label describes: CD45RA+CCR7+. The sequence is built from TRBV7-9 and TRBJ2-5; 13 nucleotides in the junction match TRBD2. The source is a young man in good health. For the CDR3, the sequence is CASSPRTSGSQEETQYF. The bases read TGTGCCAGCAGCCCCCGGACTAGCGGGAGCCAGGAAGAGACCCAGTACTTC.